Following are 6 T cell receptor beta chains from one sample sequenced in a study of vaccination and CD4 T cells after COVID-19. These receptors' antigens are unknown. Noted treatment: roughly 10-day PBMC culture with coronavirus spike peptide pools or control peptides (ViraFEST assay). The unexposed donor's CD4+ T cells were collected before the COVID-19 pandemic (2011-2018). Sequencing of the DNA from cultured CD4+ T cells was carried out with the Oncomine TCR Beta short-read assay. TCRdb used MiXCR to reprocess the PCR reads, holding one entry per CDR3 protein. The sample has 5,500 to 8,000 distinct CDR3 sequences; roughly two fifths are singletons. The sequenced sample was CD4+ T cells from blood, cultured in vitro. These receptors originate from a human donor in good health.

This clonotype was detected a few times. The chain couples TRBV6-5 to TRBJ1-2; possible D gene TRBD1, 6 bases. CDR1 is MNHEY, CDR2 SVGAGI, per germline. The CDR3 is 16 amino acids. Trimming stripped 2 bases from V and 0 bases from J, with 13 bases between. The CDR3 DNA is TGTGCCAGCAGTTACGGTGTGGGGACATCTAACTATGGCTACACCTTC. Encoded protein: CASSYGVGTSNYGYTF.

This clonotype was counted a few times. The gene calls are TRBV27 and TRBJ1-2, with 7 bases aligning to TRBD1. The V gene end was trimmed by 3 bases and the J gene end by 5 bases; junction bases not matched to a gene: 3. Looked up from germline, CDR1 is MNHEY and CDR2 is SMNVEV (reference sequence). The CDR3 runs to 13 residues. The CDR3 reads CASSLTGLYGYTF. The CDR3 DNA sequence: TGTGCCAGCAGTTTGACAGGGTTGTATGGCTACACCTTC.

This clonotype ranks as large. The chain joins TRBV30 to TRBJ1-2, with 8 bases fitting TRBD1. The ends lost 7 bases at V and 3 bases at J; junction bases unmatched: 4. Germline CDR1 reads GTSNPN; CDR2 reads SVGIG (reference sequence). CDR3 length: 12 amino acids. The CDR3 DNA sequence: TGTGCCTTCTACAGGGGGGACTATGGCTACACCTTC. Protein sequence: CAFYRGDYGYTF.

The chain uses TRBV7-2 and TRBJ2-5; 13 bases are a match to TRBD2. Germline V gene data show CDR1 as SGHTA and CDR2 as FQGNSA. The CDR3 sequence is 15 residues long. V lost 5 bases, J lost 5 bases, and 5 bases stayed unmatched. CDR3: CASSLGLAGSETQYF. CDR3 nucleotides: TGTGCCAGCAGCCTGGGACTAGCGGGGAGCGAGACCCAGTACTTC.

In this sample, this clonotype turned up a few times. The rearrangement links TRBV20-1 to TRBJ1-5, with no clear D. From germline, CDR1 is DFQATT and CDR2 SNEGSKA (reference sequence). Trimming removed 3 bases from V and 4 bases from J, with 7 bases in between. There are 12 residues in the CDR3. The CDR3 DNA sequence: TGCAGTGCTAGTGCGGGGAATCAGCCCCAGCATTTT. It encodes CSASAGNQPQHF.

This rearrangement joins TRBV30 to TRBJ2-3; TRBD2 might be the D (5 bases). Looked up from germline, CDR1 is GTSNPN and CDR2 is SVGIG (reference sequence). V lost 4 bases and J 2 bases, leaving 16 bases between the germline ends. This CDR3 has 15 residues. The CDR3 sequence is CAWNYLSDFTDTQYF. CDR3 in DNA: TGTGCCTGGAATTACCTTTCGGACTTCACAGATACGCAGTATTTT.